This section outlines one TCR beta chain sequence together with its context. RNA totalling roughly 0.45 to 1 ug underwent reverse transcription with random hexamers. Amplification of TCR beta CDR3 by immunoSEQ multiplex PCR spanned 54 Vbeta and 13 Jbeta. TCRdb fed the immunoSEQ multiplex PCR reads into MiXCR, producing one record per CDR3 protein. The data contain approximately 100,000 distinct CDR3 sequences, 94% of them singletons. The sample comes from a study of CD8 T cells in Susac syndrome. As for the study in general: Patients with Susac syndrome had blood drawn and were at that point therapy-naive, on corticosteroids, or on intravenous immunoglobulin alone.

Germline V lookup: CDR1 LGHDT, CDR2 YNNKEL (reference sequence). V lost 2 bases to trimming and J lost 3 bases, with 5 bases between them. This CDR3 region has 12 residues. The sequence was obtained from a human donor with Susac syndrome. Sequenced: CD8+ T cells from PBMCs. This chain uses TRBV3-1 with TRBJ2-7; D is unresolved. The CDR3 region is CASSQLSYEQYF. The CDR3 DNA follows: TGTGCCAGCAGCCAACTCAGCTACGAGCAGTACTTC.